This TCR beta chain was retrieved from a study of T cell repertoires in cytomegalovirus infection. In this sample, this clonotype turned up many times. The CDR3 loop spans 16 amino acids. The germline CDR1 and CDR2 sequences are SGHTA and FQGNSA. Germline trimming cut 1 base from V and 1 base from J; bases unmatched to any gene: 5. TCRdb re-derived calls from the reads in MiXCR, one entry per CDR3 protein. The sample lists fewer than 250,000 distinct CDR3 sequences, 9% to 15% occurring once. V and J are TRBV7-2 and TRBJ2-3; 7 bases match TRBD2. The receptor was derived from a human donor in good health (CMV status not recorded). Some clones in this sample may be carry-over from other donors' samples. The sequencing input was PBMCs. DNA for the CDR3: TGTGCCAGCAGCTTAGGTGCGGCGGGGGGCACAGATACGCAGTATTTT. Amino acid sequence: CASSLGAAGGTDTQYF.